This section outlines one T cell receptor (beta chain) sequence together with its context. This CDR3 has 15 residues. Trimming shortened V by 1 base and J by 2 bases, and 10 bases separated the two germline ends. In germline, CDR1 is MNHNS, CDR2 SASEGT. This sample is part of a study of blood T cell repertoires in COVID-19. The authors' processing: It was from reference gene primer amplification that nucleated cell counts were estimated. TCRdb keeps only in-frame clones here, not all; method: immunoSEQ multiplex PCR. That table supplies the V and J calls and clone size; D and trimming were determined from the DNA. The repertoire holds 300,000 or so clones, with approximately 87% as singletons.

Sample: peripheral blood. This chain uses TRBV6-1 with TRBJ2-3; perhaps TRBD2 as D (6 bases). The sequence came from a woman aged 35 to 49 who had recovered from COVID-19. CDR3 nucleotides: TGTGCCAGCAGTGAAGTGGGACTCGTCACAGATACGCAGTATTTT. This encodes CASSEVGLVTDTQYF.